This passage covers 18 T cell receptor beta chains from one sample sequenced in a study of control samples from healthy donors and cancer patients. Profiling relied on immunoSEQ multiplex PCR, and the TCRdb table lists in-frame clones only, not all of them. The data show fewer than 150,000 clones, 90% to 95% seen once. Sequencing was carried out using blood. Every receptor here comes from a woman in her late teens or twenties in good health.

The chain has TRBV7-9 and TRBJ2-7, with TRBD1 matching over 12 bases. The CDR3 is made up of 15 amino acids. The V segment lost 5 bases and the J segment 7 bases; nucleotides outside the gene matches: 9. The germline gives CDR1 SEHNR, CDR2 FQNEAQ (reference sequence). CDR3 sequence: CASSRPGQGASEQYF. CDR3 bases: TGTGCCAGCAGCCGACCGGGACAGGGGGCGTCGGAGCAGTACTTC.

This clone showed up just a few times. This chain connects TRBV15 to TRBJ2-1; tentatively, D is TRBD1 or TRBD2 (5 bases each). The CDR3 has 15 amino acids. V was cut by 4 bases and J by 0 bases, with 10 bases left in between. Per the germline V gene, CDR1 is LNHNV and CDR2 is YYDKDF (reference sequence). The CDR3 nucleotides are TGTGCCACCAGCACGGGACCAAGCTCCTACAATGAGCAGTTCTTC. Translated, it gives CATSTGPSSYNEQFF.

The genes are TRBV18 and TRBJ2-1; 14 nucleotides match TRBD2. V lost 4 bases, J lost 7 bases, and 12 bases stayed unmatched. The CDR3 spans 18 residues. CDR1 is KGHSH and CDR2 is LQKENI in the germline V gene. CDR3 DNA sequence: TGTGCCAGCTCACTTAACCAGGCCGGGACTAGCGGGGGTAATGAGCAGTTCTTC. Translating it yields CASSLNQAGTSGGNEQFF.

The chain recombines TRBV9 with TRBJ2-3; 7 bases line up with TRBD2. CDR1 is SGDLS and CDR2 is YYNGEE in the germline V gene. The CDR3 is 15 amino acids. V shed 2 bases and J 2 bases; nucleotides not matched to a gene: 5. This chain's CDR3 is CASSVLAVPTDTQYF. The CDR3 DNA reads as TGTGCCAGCAGCGTCCTAGCGGTGCCCACAGATACGCAGTATTTT.

This chain joins TRBV4-3 and TRBJ1-1, with D unclear. The V gene lost 0 bases and the J gene lost 1 base, with 6 bases spanning the gap. Germline V gene data show CDR1 as LGHNA and CDR2 as YSLEER. The CDR3 covers 14 residues. The CDR3 DNA follows: TGCGCCAGCAGCCAAGATCCGGGGAACACTGAAGCTTTCTTT. Its protein is CASSQDPGNTEAFF.

The chain carries TRBV7-2 and TRBJ2-2, with D unclear. V was cut by 8 bases and J by 1 base, with 14 bases left in between. The CDR3 consists of 15 residues. Germline CDR1 reads SGHTA; CDR2 reads FQGNSA. CDR3 nucleotide sequence: TGTGCCAGCGGTCCGGACGGAAGGAACACCGGGGAGCTGTTTTTT. It yields the protein CASGPDGRNTGELFF.

This clone was counted a few times. V and J are TRBV24-1 and TRBJ1-1, with D possibly being TRBD1 (6 bases). The V end lost 11 bases, the J end lost 1 base, and 13 bases lay between the germline ends. Germline lookup yields CDR1 KGHDR and CDR2 SFDVKD. The CDR3 loop spans 13 amino acids. The CDR3 is CASRGGQNTEAFF. In DNA form, the CDR3 reads TGTGCCAGCCGAGGGGGGCAGAACACTGAAGCTTTCTTT.

The chain couples TRBV5-1 to TRBJ1-4; D gene unclear. In germline, CDR1 is SGHRS, CDR2 YFSETQ. This CDR3 spans 14 amino acids. Trimming shortened V by 2 bases and J by 6 bases, and 11 bases separated the two germline ends. CDR3 loop: CASSFGPVDEKLFF. The CDR3 DNA reads as TGCGCCAGCAGCTTCGGTCCGGTGGATGAAAAACTGTTTTTT.

This clone was counted once. The chain combines TRBV5-8 with TRBJ1-1, with D perhaps TRBD1 (5 bases). Between the trimmed V and J ends, which lost 4 bases and 5 bases, there was a span of 15 bases. CDR3 length equals 14 residues. Germline loops: CDR1 SGHTS, CDR2 YDEGEE. The CDR3 sequence is CASSPGGGVTEAFF. DNA for the CDR3: TGTGCCAGCAGCCCTGGTGGGGGGGTGACTGAAGCTTTCTTT. Complete variable domain (other parts from reference TRBV5-8 and TRBJ1-1): EAGVTQSPTHLIKTRGQQATLRCSPISGHTSVYWYQQALGLGLQFLLWYDEGEERNRGNFPPRFSGRQFPNYSSELNVNALELEDSALYLCASSPGGGVTEAFFGQGTRLTVV.

V usage is TRBV19 and J usage is TRBJ1-2; TRBD1 matches at 7 bases. V was clipped by 4 bases and J by 8 bases; unmatched bases: 4. The CDR3 length is 12 residues. Germline values: CDR1 LNHDA, CDR2 SQIVND (reference sequence). As DNA, the CDR3 is TGTGCCAGTAGTAAACCGGGACAGGGCTACACCTTC. Translated, it gives CASSKPGQGYTF.

This chain uses TRBV25-1 with TRBJ2-3; D gene uncertain. CDR1 is MGHDK, CDR2 SYGVNS, per germline. With 1 base removed from V and 2 bases from J, the gap between germline ends came to 4 bases. CDR3 length: 13 residues. For the CDR3, the DNA is TGTGCCAGCAGTGAATCCCCCACAGATACGCAGTATTTT. Translated: CASSESPTDTQYF.

This chain uses TRBV7-2 with TRBJ2-1; D is possibly TRBD2 (7 bases). The ends were cut back, 10 bases at V and 2 bases at J, with 15 bases in the middle. CDR1 SGHTA and CDR2 FQGNSA come from the germline V gene. The CDR3 spans 14 residues. CDR3: CATGGRGPYNEQFF. As DNA, the CDR3 is TGTGCCACCGGGGGGCGGGGGCCCTACAATGAGCAGTTCTTC.

This chain connects TRBV27 to TRBJ2-7, with TRBD2 identical over 13 bases. Per the germline V gene, CDR1 is MNHEY and CDR2 is SMNVEV (reference sequence). Trimming took 2 bases from V and 4 from J; bases not matched to a gene: 8. The CDR3 is 17 amino acids. CDR3 nucleotide sequence: TGTGCCAGCAGTTTAAGTTTCGGGACTAGCGGGAAATACGAGCAGTACTTC. It is translated as CASSLSFGTSGKYEQYF.

Concerning this clone: In the same sample, other DNA sequences code for this CDR3. The genes are TRBV19 and TRBJ2-3, with TRBD1 matching 9 bases. The germline CDR1 and CDR2 sequences are LNHDA and SQIVND (reference sequence). V shed 6 bases, J shed 2 bases, and the junction held 9 bases outside the gene matches. CDR3 size: 16 residues. CDR3 sequence reads: CASSPLQGAITDTQYF. The CDR3 region has the DNA TGTGCCAGTAGCCCGCTACAGGGGGCAATCACAGATACGCAGTATTTT.

The chain has TRBV9 and TRBJ2-5; no clear D. CDR3 length equals 15 residues. V lost 2 bases and J lost 1, with 12 bases in between. Germline values: CDR1 SGDLS, CDR2 YYNGEE. CDR3 sequence: CASSVQGRSQETQYF. The DNA for the CDR3 is TGTGCCAGCAGCGTGCAAGGACGGAGCCAAGAGACCCAGTACTTC.

The J gene is TRBJ2-1, the V gene TRBV7-9; perhaps TRBD2 as D (7 bases). This CDR3 region has 15 residues. In germline, CDR1 is SEHNR, CDR2 FQNEAQ (reference sequence). V shed 1 base and J shed 8 bases, with 15 bases lying between them. CDR3 nucleotides: TGTGCCAGCAGCTTAGTACTTTGGGGGGGCGATGAGCAGTTCTTC. Its protein product is CASSLVLWGGDEQFF. Using reference TRBV7-9 and TRBJ2-1 for the parts outside the CDR3, the full variable domain is DTGVSQNPRHKITKRGQNVTFRCDPISEHNRLYWYRQTLGQGPEFLTYFQNEAQLEKSRLLSDRFSAERPKGSFSTLEIQRTEQGDSAMYLCASSLVLWGGDEQFFGPGTRLTVL.

This clone was seen a handful of times. This could be a read error, since a much larger clone is one nucleotide away. Other nucleotide sequences from this sample produce the same CDR3. The CDR3 coding sequence is TGTGCCAGTAGTATAGGTTACAGGGGCAATCAGCCCCAGCATTTT. It is translated as CASSIGYRGNQPQHF. The genes are TRBV19 and TRBJ1-5; weak D call: TRBD1 (6 bases). The CDR3 length is 15 residues. Germline assignment: CDR1 LNHDA and CDR2 SQIVND (reference sequence). Trimming shortened V by 1 base and J by 2 bases, and 9 bases separated the two germline ends.

V usage is TRBV7-2 and J usage is TRBJ2-7; 8 nucleotides match TRBD2. J was trimmed by 6 bases and V by 1 base; bases with no gene match: 14. The germline V gene encodes CDR1 SGHTA and CDR2 FQGNSA. CDR3 length: 17 residues. CDR3 region: CASSLGISGGRKGEQYF. The CDR3 bases are TGTGCCAGCAGCTTAGGAATATCGGGGGGGAGAAAGGGCGAGCAGTACTTC.